One and the same sample provided the 20 T cell receptor beta chains below, sequenced in a study of cytomegalovirus exposure and HLA in healthy donors. The PCR used 60 Vbeta and 13 Jbeta primers. Profiling relied on immunoSEQ multiplex PCR, and the TCRdb table lists in-frame clones only, not all of them. The data hold 100,000 or so clones, with approximately 80% observed a single time. The source material was PBMCs. The receptors originated from a female donor in good health and CMV-seropositive.

This chain connects TRBV5-1 to TRBJ1-4; the D gene is possibly TRBD1 (5 bases). CDR1 is SGHRS and CDR2 is YFSETQ in the germline V gene. The CDR3 consists of 16 residues. The V end was cut by 3 bases, the J end by 5 bases, with 17 bases between. CDR3 residues: CASSSRGGVWNEKLFF. In DNA, the CDR3 is TGCGCCAGCAGCTCCCGTGGGGGGGTTTGGAATGAAAAACTGTTTTTT.

The CDR3 spells CGGAGGPPSAVFGLAGQEPQYF. Written as DNA, the CDR3 is TGTGGTGGGGCAGGGGGGCCCCCGTCGGCCGTGTTCGGACTAGCCGGTCAGGAGCCCCAGTACTTC. The chain employs TRBV9 and TRBJ2-5; maybe TRBD2 (8 bases). The CDR3 length is 22 residues. The germline V gene encodes CDR1 SGDLS and CDR2 YYNGEE. Full variable domain (rest looked up from reference TRBV9 and TRBJ2-5): DSGVTQTPKHLITATGQRVTLRCSPRSGDLSVYWYQQSLDQGLQFLIQYYNGEERAKGNILERFSAQQFPDLHSELNLSSLELGDSALYFCGGAGGPPSAVFGLAGQEPQYFGPGTRLLVL.

The chain is built from TRBV7-2 and TRBJ2-1, with D possibly matching TRBD2 (6 bases). There are 15 residues in the CDR3. Germline V gene lookup returns CDR1 SGHTA and CDR2 FQGNSA. V lost 2 bases and J 9 bases, leaving 17 bases between the germline ends. CDR3 DNA: TGTGCCAGCAGCTTATACCGGAGGGGTAACGGTGAGCAGTTCTTC. Translating it yields CASSLYRRGNGEQFF.

The chain uses TRBV5-1 and TRBJ2-5; tentatively, D is TRBD1 (8 bases). The CDR3 covers 14 residues. The germline CDR1 and CDR2 sequences are SGHRS and YFSETQ. The germline V and J ends were trimmed by 4 bases and 4 bases, with 14 bases remaining between them. CDR3 sequence: CASSTTGGGETQYF. In nucleotides, the CDR3 is TGCGCCAGCAGCACAACAGGGGGGGGAGAGACCCAGTACTTC.

The table lists this clone with a few counts. CDR3 in DNA: TGTGCCACCAACGTAGAAGGCAATCAGCCCCAGCATTTT. This translates into CATNVEGNQPQHF. The rearrangement uses TRBV2 and TRBJ1-5; D uncertain. Per germline, CDR1 SNHLY and CDR2 FYNNEI. V was pared by 10 bases and J by 2 bases, with 12 bases between. The CDR3 is made up of 13 amino acids.

This clone was recorded a few times. The chain joins TRBV5-1 to TRBJ2-7; TRBD1 aligns across 9 bases. CDR3 length: 14 amino acids. The ends lost 2 bases at V and 4 bases at J; junction bases unmatched: 4. Germline CDR1 reads SGHRS; CDR2 reads YFSETQ. The CDR3 is CASSLGQGSYEQYF. In nucleotides, the CDR3 is TGCGCCAGCAGCTTAGGACAGGGGTCATACGAGCAGTACTTC.

The chain is built from TRBV28 and TRBJ1-4; 9 bases align to TRBD1. The length of the CDR3 is 15 residues. Germline V gives CDR1 MDHEN, CDR2 SYDVKM. V was clipped by 4 bases and J by 7 bases; unmatched bases: 7. DNA of the CDR3: TGTGCCAGCAGTTCCTCGGGACAGGGCGGTGAAAAACTGTTTTTT. Residues: CASSSSGQGGEKLFF.

The chain couples TRBV9 to TRBJ2-7; 8 bases agree with TRBD1. The junction had 11 bases not matched to a gene; V was cut back by 4 bases and J by 5 bases. Germline lookup yields CDR1 SGDLS and CDR2 YYNGEE. CDR3 length: 15 residues. The CDR3 nucleotides are TGTGCCAGCAGCCCCCAGGACAGGGCAAGGCACGAGCAGTACTTC. Protein: CASSPQDRARHEQYF.

The rearrangement links TRBV7-9 to TRBJ1-1; D remains ambiguous. The CDR3 spans 12 residues. Between the trimmed V and J ends, which lost 1 base and 2 bases, there was a span of 2 bases. CDR1 is SEHNR, CDR2 FQNEAQ, per germline (reference sequence). In nucleotides, the CDR3 is TGTGCCAGCAGCTTAGTAAACACTGAAGCTTTCTTT. Its translation: CASSLVNTEAFF.

The chain employs TRBV28 and TRBJ1-3, with a weak D call TRBD1 (5 bases). V lost 4 bases and J lost 4, with 5 bases in between. The CDR3 extends over 12 amino acids. Germline-derived CDR1 and CDR2 are MDHEN and SYDVKM. CDR3 protein: CASSSGGNTIYF. The CDR3, as DNA: TGTGCCAGCAGTTCAGGGGGAAACACCATATATTTT.

Of note for this clone: The CDR3 ends on some other residue instead of the conserved phenylalanine or tryptophan, so this is likely a read error. The V call is TRBV6-1, the J call TRBJ1-5; tentatively, D is TRBD1 (5 bases). With 3 bases removed from V and 7 bases from J, the gap between germline ends came to 10 bases. The CDR3 runs to 13 residues. CDR1 is MNHNS and CDR2 is SASEGT in the germline V gene. The CDR3 loop is CASSDGGTQPQHV. The CDR3 DNA follows: TGTGCCAGCAGTGATGGAGGGACCCAGCCCCAGCATGTT.

The chain is built from TRBV13 and TRBJ2-7; a possible D gene is TRBD1 (5 bases). Germline V gene lookup returns CDR1 PRHDT and CDR2 FYEKMQ (reference sequence). The CDR3 has 15 residues. Trimming took off 6 bases at V and 6 bases at J, with 21 bases between the two ends. CDR3 sequence reads: CASRGAGHFPGEQYF. CDR3 in DNA: TGTGCCAGCAGGGGCGCAGGGCATTTCCCGGGCGAGCAGTACTTC.

The chain employs TRBV6-1 and TRBJ1-2; D gene ambiguous. The CDR3 consists of 13 residues. V shed 4 bases and J shed 0 bases, with 6 bases lying between them. Germline CDR1 and CDR2: MNHNS and SASEGT. The CDR3 DNA sequence: TGTGCCAGCAGTGTGGAGTCTAACTATGGCTACACCTTC. Its translation: CASSVESNYGYTF.

This clone was seen more than once but under ten times. V and J are TRBV28 and TRBJ2-1; 14 bases align to TRBD2. Germline-derived CDR1 and CDR2 are MDHEN and SYDVKM. The J segment lost 8 bases and the V segment lost 5 bases, leaving 8 bases of the junction unmatched. The CDR3 length is 16 residues. CDR3 sequence reads: CASSPGTSGSRYEQFF. The CDR3 coding sequence is TGTGCCAGCAGTCCAGGGACTAGCGGGAGTAGGTATGAGCAGTTCTTC. Full variable domain (remainder filled in from reference TRBV28 and TRBJ2-1): DVKVTQSSRYLVKRTGEKVFLECVQDMDHENMFWYRQDPGLGLRLIYFSYDVKMKEKGDIPEGYSVSREKKERFSLILESASTNQTSMYLCASSPGTSGSRYEQFFGPGTRLTVL.

The V and J genes are TRBV6-1 and TRBJ1-2, with D uncertain. This CDR3 has 17 amino acids. The V and J ends lost 3 bases and 0 bases respectively, with 17 bases between them. Germline lookup yields CDR1 MNHNS and CDR2 SASEGT. The CDR3 region is CASSEEVGAVANYGYTF. CDR3 sequence (DNA): TGTGCCAGCAGTGAGGAAGTTGGAGCGGTAGCTAACTATGGCTACACCTTC.

The CDR3 region is CASNNIGQGLASGANVLTF. In DNA form, the CDR3 reads TGTGCCAGTAATAACATAGGACAGGGACTAGCCTCTGGGGCCAACGTCCTGACTTTC. The J gene is TRBJ2-6, the V gene TRBV19; a weak D match, TRBD2 (9 bases). Germline V gene data show CDR1 as LNHDA and CDR2 as SQIVND (reference sequence). Trimming removed 7 bases from V and 0 bases from J, with 22 bases in between. The CDR3 has 19 residues.

This clone was counted a few times. The chain has TRBV11-3 and TRBJ2-7, with TRBD2 matching 7 bases. The V gene end was trimmed by 3 bases and the J gene end by 4 bases; junction bases not matched to a gene: 3. The CDR3 contains 13 residues. The germline gives CDR1 SGHNT, CDR2 YENEEA. The CDR3 loop reads CASSLGGSYEQYF. In DNA, the CDR3 is TGTGCCAGCAGCTTGGGGGGGAGTTACGAGCAGTACTTC.

V gene TRBV5-8 combines with J gene TRBJ2-2, with D possibly TRBD2 on 5 matching bases. Trimming removed 5 bases from V and 6 bases from J, with 8 bases in between. CDR3 size: 12 residues. Germline V gene sequence: CDR1 SGHTS, CDR2 YDEGEE. The CDR3 DNA is TGTGCCAGCAGACGGGGTTCCGGGGAGCTGTTTTTT. Encoded protein: CASRRGSGELFF.

In this sample, this clone turned up a few times. The J gene is TRBJ2-5, the V gene TRBV7-9; 10 positions agree with TRBD1. The length of the CDR3 is 14 residues. J was trimmed by 5 bases and V by 6 bases; bases with no gene match: 6. Germline CDR1 SEHNR, CDR2 FQNEAQ (reference sequence). The CDR3 DNA reads as TGTGCCAGCAGTCTGGACAGGGGGTGGGAGACCCAGTACTTC. Translating gives CASSLDRGWETQYF.

A word on this clone: Other nucleotide sequences in the sample specify the same CDR3. V usage is TRBV28 and J usage is TRBJ1-1, with D unclear. The V end lost 4 bases, the J end lost 0 bases, and 6 bases lay between the germline ends. The length of the CDR3 is 13 residues. CDR1 is MDHEN, CDR2 SYDVKM, per germline. CDR3 DNA: TGTGCCAGCAGTTCGCACATGAACACTGAAGCTTTCTTT. Translation: CASSSHMNTEAFF.